This TCR gamma chain comes out of a study of gamma-delta T cells after stem cell transplantation. Germline CDR1 VINAFY, CDR2 YDVSNSKD. Losses at the gene ends were 2 bases for V and 9 bases for J; bases not matched to a gene: 7. CDR3 length: 12 residues. TCRdb re-processed the RT-PCR reads via CATT. Here the sample spans some 1,000 gamma-chain clones, roughly a quarter being singletons. J is TRGJ1 or TRGJ2 and V is TRGV5. The J gene is absent in TCRdb and was assigned here via DNA matching to germline. Sequenced: gamma-delta T cells. The receptor was isolated from a human donor. It is not recorded whose cells these are; they may come from a transplant donor. CDR3 region: CATWDITPKKLF. In nucleotides, the CDR3 is TGTGCCACCTGGGACATAACCCCTAAGAAACTCTTT.